This TCR beta chain was obtained from a study of T-cell reconstitution after alpha-beta-depleted transplantation in children. V was clipped by 5 bases and J by 4 bases, with 10 bases between them. There are 12 residues in the CDR3. The V gene's germline CDR1 is DFQATT and CDR2 SNEGSKA (reference sequence). The TCRbeta library was prepared with unique molecular identifiers. From the PCR reads, TCRdb called clonotypes with MiXCR, one entry per CDR3 protein. The sample carries 600,000 to 700,000 distinct CDR3 sequences, around 17% recorded once. This clonotype showed up just a few times. The chain couples TRBV20-1 to TRBJ2-3; maybe TRBD2 (6 bases). The receptor comes from a human donor who donated a stem cell graft to a child with acute myeloid leukemia. The sample was PBMCs from the stem cell graft donor, taken from the stem cell graft. The CDR3 sequence is CSAYPGADTQYF. The CDR3 DNA is TGCAGTGCTTATCCGGGGGCAGATACGCAGTATTTT.